This passage covers 25 T cell receptor beta chains from one sample sequenced in a study of CXCR3-negative and CXCR3-positive naive CD8 T cells. In preparing the TRB cDNA libraries, 5' RACE with UMI labels was used. TCRdb reprocessed the 5' RACE reads and stores each CDR3 protein as one record, lacking DNA. Recorded for this sample: over 100,000 distinct CDR3 sequences. The material sequenced was naive CXCR3- CD8+ T cells from blood. Noted subset: CD45RO-CCR7+CD27+CD95- naive CD8+ T cells lacking CXCR3 (TNR3-). The receptors were gathered from a human donor in good health. Some clones in this sample may be carry-over from other donors' samples.

The rearrangement joins TRBV15 to TRBJ1-6; TCRdb's D gene call, TRBD1, goes unchecked for lack of DNA. The V gene's germline CDR1 is LNHNV and CDR2 YYDKDF (reference sequence). The CDR3 runs 13 residues. CDR3 residues: CATSEDRGSPLHF.

This rearrangement joins TRBV3-1 to TRBJ2-2; TCRdb designates TRBD2, a call that cannot be tested without DNA. This CDR3 is built from 18 residues. Germline assignment: CDR1 LGHDT and CDR2 YNNKEL (reference sequence). This chain's CDR3 is CASSPGTSGTPNTGELFF.

J is TRBJ2-7 and V is TRBV27; the D gene TCRdb calls, TRBD2, cannot be checked with no DNA. CDR1 and CDR2 (germline): MNHEY, SMNVEV (reference sequence). This CDR3 contains 16 residues. CDR3 protein: CASSLSLGPTGYEQYF.

The V and J genes are TRBV7-8 and TRBJ2-1; checking the TCRdb D call of TRBD2 is not possible without DNA. This CDR3 spans 17 amino acids. CDR1 is SGHVS and CDR2 is FQNEAQ in the germline V gene. CDR3 protein: CASSFGLAGGAYNEQFF.

This chain uses TRBV27 with TRBJ1-1. This CDR3 region has 14 residues. Germline CDR1 is MNHEY and CDR2 is SMNVEV (reference sequence). The CDR3 sequence is CASSLSWAGTRWFF.

The V and J genes are TRBV20-1 and TRBJ2-5. The CDR3 runs to 11 residues. CDR1 is DFQATT, CDR2 SNEGSKA, per germline (reference sequence). The CDR3: CSAKDSGTQYF.

V usage is TRBV4-1 and J usage is TRBJ2-1; the D gene TCRdb calls, TRBD1, cannot be checked with no DNA. This CDR3 region has 16 residues. Germline V gives CDR1 MGHRA, CDR2 YSYEKL. The CDR3 loop is CASSQDVGTGRDTQYF.

This chain uses TRBV11-3 with TRBJ1-2; absent DNA, TCRdb's TRBD1 call cannot be checked. This CDR3 is built from 14 residues. Germline V gene sequence: CDR1 SGHNT, CDR2 YENEEA. CDR3 sequence reads: CASSLGGAAYGYTF.

The chain recombines TRBV7-3 with TRBJ2-3; the D call from TCRdb, TRBD1, cannot be confirmed without DNA. The CDR3 runs 15 residues. CDR1 is SGHTA, CDR2 FQGTGA, per germline. CDR3 region: CASRLSGHSTDTQYF.

The rearrangement joins TRBV19 to TRBJ2-7; TCRdb calls TRBD1, which cannot be checked without DNA. The CDR3 length is 13 residues. Germline assignment: CDR1 LNHDA and CDR2 SQIVND (reference sequence). The CDR3 spells CASSIAGTYEQYF.

J is TRBJ2-3 and V is TRBV6-5; TCRdb outputs TRBD1, but without DNA this stays unchecked. CDR1 and CDR2 from the germline V gene are MNHEY and SVGAGI. The CDR3 is made up of 15 amino acids. The CDR3 loop is CASSPGQGTADTQYF.

V and J are TRBV9 and TRBJ1-2. Germline CDR1 and CDR2: SGDLS and YYNGEE. The CDR3 has 13 residues. CDR3 in amino acids: CASSVGTNYGYTF. Together with reference TRBV9 and TRBJ1-2, the CDR3 gives the full variable domain: DSGVTQTPKHLITATGQRVTLRCSPRSGDLSVYWYQQSLDQGLQFLIQYYNGEERAKGNILERFSAQQFPDLHSELNLSSLELGDSALYFCASSVGTNYGYTFGSGTRLTVV.

The V and J genes are TRBV5-1 and TRBJ2-1. The CDR3 is 16 amino acids. Germline V gene lookup returns CDR1 SGHRS and CDR2 YFSETQ. CDR3 sequence reads: CASSLEGAGAYNEQFF. Drawing the rest from reference TRBV5-1 and TRBJ2-1, the complete variable domain is KAGVTQTPRYLIKTRGQQVTLSCSPISGHRSVSWYQQTPGQGLQFLFEYFSETQRNKGNFPGRFSGRQFSNSRSEMNVSTLELGDSALYLCASSLEGAGAYNEQFFGPGTRLTVL.

The V call is TRBV29-1, the J call TRBJ2-7. The CDR3 sequence is 12 residues long. The germline V gene encodes CDR1 SQVTM and CDR2 ANQGSEA. Here the CDR3 reads CSVEGLSYEQYF.

The CDR3 loop reads CASSNAPSSYNEQFF. The chain links TRBV19 to TRBJ2-1; TCRdb calls TRBD1, which cannot be checked without DNA. Per germline, CDR1 LNHDA and CDR2 SQIVND (reference sequence). This CDR3 comprises 15 residues.

CDR3 amino acids: CASSQDVVAGSAFF. This chain connects TRBV4-3 to TRBJ1-1. This CDR3 has 14 amino acids. Germline V gene lookup returns CDR1 LGHNA and CDR2 YSLEER.

V usage is TRBV10-3 and J usage is TRBJ1-1. The CDR3 is made up of 14 amino acids. The germline CDR1 and CDR2 sequences are ENHRY and SYGVKD. The CDR3 loop reads CAISESYADTEAFF.

This sequence joins TRBV29-1 and TRBJ1-1; as DNA is missing, the TRBD1 call by TCRdb cannot be tested. Germline lookup yields CDR1 SQVTM and CDR2 ANQGSEA. The CDR3 loop spans 15 amino acids. CDR3: CSAGGGDSRNTEAFF.

This chain links TRBV4-3 with TRBJ2-3. Per the germline V gene, CDR1 is LGHNA and CDR2 is YSLEER. This CDR3 spans 17 amino acids. CDR3 loop: CASSQDASTSSTDTQYF.

This chain uses TRBV5-1 with TRBJ2-2; no DNA is available, so the TRBD1 call from TCRdb remains unchecked. In germline, CDR1 is SGHRS, CDR2 YFSETQ. The CDR3 sequence is 15 residues long. The CDR3 here is CASSLVGPNTGELFF.

This chain joins TRBV29-1 and TRBJ2-5; the TRBD2 assignment by TCRdb is unverifiable without DNA. Germline loops: CDR1 SQVTM, CDR2 ANQGSEA. There are 15 residues in the CDR3. CDR3 residues: CSDLPGTSGGETQYF.

This rearrangement joins TRBV12-3 or TRBV12-4 to TRBJ2-7. The CDR3 runs 12 residues. The CDR3 spells CASSLAIYEQYF.

The V gene is TRBV12-3 or TRBV12-4, the J gene TRBJ2-5; TCRdb's assignment of TRBD1 cannot be checked, as there is no DNA. This CDR3 region has 14 residues. This CDR3 is CASREGAGWETQYF.

This chain links TRBV28 with TRBJ2-1; TCRdb's assignment of TRBD1 cannot be checked, as there is no DNA. CDR1 and CDR2 (germline): MDHEN, SYDVKM. CDR3 length equals 13 residues. CDR3 protein: CASSFRGFGEQFF.

CDR3 amino acids: CASSSELIANRHNEQFF. The chain is built from TRBV23-1 and TRBJ2-1. TRBV23-1 is an open reading frame whose function is uncertain. The CDR3 runs 17 residues.